This T cell receptor (beta chain) appears in the sequencing data of a study of CD8 T cells in Susac syndrome. With random hexamers, roughly 0.45 to 1 ug RNA was reverse transcribed. By means of immunoSEQ multiplex PCR, TCR beta CDR3 spanning 54 Vbeta and 13 Jbeta underwent amplification. TCRdb reanalysed the immunoSEQ multiplex PCR reads using MiXCR and keeps one entry per CDR3 protein. The table includes some 130,000 distinct CDR3 sequences, approximately 95% detected once. In its sample, this clonotype was seen once. Patients having Susac syndrome satisfied recently defined diagnostic criteria for definite or probable disease. The CDR3 has 16 residues. CDR1 and CDR2 (germline): PRHDT, FYEKMQ (reference sequence). After removal of 4 bases from V and 1 base from J, the junction contained 6 bases not matched to a gene.

This chain joins TRBV13 and TRBJ1-4, with 7 bases lining up with TRBD1. Material: CD8+ T cells from PBMCs. The TCR was taken from a human donor with Susac syndrome. Written as DNA, the CDR3 is TGTGCCAGCAGCTCCAGACAGGGTCAAACTAATGAAAAACTGTTTTTT. It codes for CASSSRQGQTNEKLFF.